This TCR beta chain was identified in a study of blood T cell repertoires in COVID-19. On the study more broadly: T cells, B-cell-depleted T cells, or PBMCs supplied cDNA or gDNA.

The CDR3 totals 13 residues. The V gene lost 4 bases and the J gene lost 5 bases, with 12 bases spanning the gap. Germline CDR1 is SGHRS and CDR2 is YFSETQ. Seattle-derived patients entered the study during active infection and were followed longitudinally. The method was immunoSEQ multiplex PCR; TCRdb's version includes in-frame clones alone and lacks a portion of them. The data hold 150,000 to 200,000 clones, with around 80% observed a single time. Sequenced material: peripheral blood. The sequence came from a woman in her sixties or seventies with COVID-19, enrolled during active disease. The V gene is TRBV5-1, the J gene TRBJ2-5; the D gene is possibly TRBD2 (6 bases). The CDR3, as DNA: TGCGCCAGCAGCGTACAAGGGAGGGAGACCCAGTACTTC. Translating gives CASSVQGRETQYF. The complete variable domain, with remaining parts taken from reference TRBV5-1 and TRBJ2-5, reads KAGVTQTPRYLIKTRGQQVTLSCSPISGHRSVSWYQQTPGQGLQFLFEYFSETQRNKGNFPGRFSGRQFSNSRSEMNVSTLELGDSALYLCASSVQGRETQYFGPGTRLLVL.